These 24 T cell receptor beta chains were all obtained from the same sample, sequenced in a study of response to subunit inactivated influenza vaccine. TCRdb processed the RT-PCR reads anew with MiXCR; each CDR3 protein has one entry. In the table there are about 700,000 distinct CDR3 sequences, 15% to 18% of which are singletons. The material was PBMCs from blood, obtained less than 13 days after vaccination. The receptors here all came from a middle-aged man who received an inactivated influenza vaccine.

The chain recombines TRBV28 with TRBJ2-2; D may be TRBD2 (5 bases). This CDR3 contains 15 residues. CDR1 MDHEN and CDR2 SYDVKM come from the germline V gene. Trimming took 6 bases from V and 5 from J, leaving 16 bases between them. Here the CDR3 DNA reads TGTGCCAGCAGCCGCCGGTCGAGGGAGACCGGGGAGCTGTTTTTT. This translates into CASSRRSRETGELFF. Together with reference TRBV28 and TRBJ2-2, the CDR3 gives the full variable domain: DVKVTQSSRYLVKRTGEKVFLECVQDMDHENMFWYRQDPGLGLRLIYFSYDVKMKEKGDIPEGYSVSREKKERFSLILESASTNQTSMYLCASSRRSRETGELFFGEGSRLTVL.

In regard to this clonotype: This may arise from a read error, as a much more abundant clone is one base away. The V and J genes are TRBV11-3 and TRBJ2-5, with D tentatively TRBD2 (6 bases). The CDR3 extends over 14 amino acids. The germline V gene encodes CDR1 SGHNT and CDR2 YENEEA. Between the trimmed V and J ends, which lost 7 bases and 5 bases, there was a span of 17 bases. DNA for the CDR3: TGTGCCAGCAAGTCGACGGGAGAATGGGAGACCCAGTACTTC. Amino acid sequence: CASKSTGEWETQYF.

The V gene is TRBV7-9, the J gene TRBJ2-1, with no clear D. CDR1 SEHNR and CDR2 FQNEAQ come from the germline V gene (reference sequence). Trimming pared 4 bases from V and 7 bases from J, leaving 11 bases between. This CDR3 region has 13 residues. The CDR3 region is CASSSGLKNEQFF. As DNA, the CDR3 is TGTGCCAGCAGCTCCGGGCTCAAGAATGAGCAGTTCTTC.

This clonotype was observed a few times. The chain employs TRBV5-1 and TRBJ2-1; 7 nucleotides match TRBD2. Unmatched junction bases numbered 9, after V lost 4 bases and J lost 2 bases. The germline CDR1 and CDR2 sequences are SGHRS and YFSETQ. The CDR3 has 16 residues. The CDR3: CASSGWAGEAYNEQFF. In nucleotides, the CDR3 is TGCGCCAGCAGCGGTTGGGCGGGAGAGGCCTACAATGAGCAGTTCTTC.

This chain links TRBV7-6 with TRBJ1-1; the D is unclear. The CDR3 runs 15 residues. Germline V gene sequence: CDR1 SGHVS, CDR2 FNYEAQ. The ends were cut back, 3 bases at V and 1 base at J, with 12 bases in the middle. The CDR3 DNA is TGTGCCAGCAGCTTGAACAATAACCCGAACACTGAAGCTTTCTTT. This codes for CASSLNNNPNTEAFF.

In its sample, this clonotype was seen a few times. This chain uses TRBV29-1 with TRBJ2-7, with a possible D match to TRBD1 (6 bases). V lost 2 bases to trimming and J lost 0 bases, with 17 bases between them. Germline CDR1 reads SQVTM; CDR2 reads ANQGSEA. The CDR3 spans 16 residues. CDR3 nucleotide sequence: TGCAGCGTTGAAACTGTAGAAGGACAGTCCTCCTACGAGCAGTACTTC. Translating it yields CSVETVEGQSSYEQYF.

This clonotype showed up just a few times. The chain uses TRBV5-6 and TRBJ2-5; a weak D match, TRBD1 (5 bases). The CDR3 is 13 residues long. Germline V gives CDR1 SGHDT, CDR2 YYEEEE. Trimming shortened V by 3 bases and J by 4 bases, and 10 bases separated the two germline ends. Here the CDR3 reads CASSSGFAETQYF. For the CDR3, the DNA is TGTGCCAGCAGCTCAGGGTTTGCAGAGACCCAGTACTTC.

The gene calls are TRBV7-9 and TRBJ2-2; 9 nucleotides agree with TRBD1. The CDR3 is 12 residues long. Germline CDR1 is SEHNR and CDR2 is FQNEAQ (reference sequence). DNA for the CDR3: TGTCCTCCCGGGACAGGGTACGGGGAGCTGTTTTTT. Residues: CPPGTGYGELFF.

V gene TRBV5-1 combines with J gene TRBJ2-1, with 8 bases identical to TRBD2. This CDR3 region has 16 residues. Per germline, CDR1 SGHRS and CDR2 YFSETQ. V shed 4 bases, J shed 9 bases, and the junction held 15 bases outside the gene matches. This chain's CDR3 is CASSPYRRGGNGEQFF. The CDR3 region has the DNA TGCGCCAGCAGCCCCTACCGTCGGGGGGGGAATGGTGAGCAGTTCTTC.

The genes are TRBV5-1 and TRBJ2-1; no definite D call. The V and J ends lost 0 bases and 8 bases respectively, with 12 bases between them. The length of the CDR3 is 14 residues. Germline CDR1 and CDR2: SGHRS and YFSETQ. In DNA, the CDR3 is TGCGCCAGCAGCTTGGGGGCTAGGCAAGATGAGCAGTTCTTC. Encoded protein: CASSLGARQDEQFF.

The V gene is TRBV5-1, the J gene TRBJ1-3, with 9 bases that match TRBD1. Per the germline V gene, CDR1 is SGHRS and CDR2 is YFSETQ. With V trimmed by 4 bases and J by 2 bases, 4 bases remained unmatched. The CDR3 is 15 residues long. In DNA, the CDR3 is TGCGCCAGCAGCGAACAGGGGGCAGCTGGAAACACCATATATTTT. Translating gives CASSEQGAAGNTIYF.

This clonotype occurred a few times. The V gene is TRBV12-3 or TRBV12-4, the J gene TRBJ2-5, with 11 bases lining up with TRBD1. The CDR3 spans 16 residues. V lost 4 bases, J lost 5 bases, and 9 bases stayed unmatched. CDR3 sequence: CASSSRTGGGRETQYF. CDR3 bases: TGTGCCAGCAGTTCCCGGACAGGGGGCGGGAGGGAGACCCAGTACTTC.

The CDR3 DNA is TGTGCCAGCTCACCACAACTTGGCAATCAGCCCCAGCATTTT. Its translation is CASSPQLGNQPQHF. This chain joins TRBV18 and TRBJ1-5; D remains unclear. The CDR3 is made up of 14 amino acids. V lost 1 base and J 2 bases, leaving 6 bases between the germline ends. Germline values: CDR1 KGHSH, CDR2 LQKENI. The full variable domain, its missing parts supplied by reference TRBV18 and TRBJ1-5, is NAGVMQNPRHLVRRRGQEARLRCSPMKGHSHVYWYRQLPEEGLKFMVYLQKENIIDESGMPKERFSAEFPKEGPSILRIQQVVRGDSAAYFCASSPQLGNQPQHFGDGTRLSIL.

This clonotype showed up many times. The chain has TRBV12-3 or TRBV12-4 and TRBJ2-1; weak D call: TRBD1 (5 bases). This CDR3 is built from 15 residues. Trimming shortened V by 4 bases and J by 2 bases, and 12 bases separated the two germline ends. The CDR3 loop is CASSSGFGPYNEQFF. DNA of the CDR3: TGTGCCAGCAGTTCAGGGTTTGGGCCCTACAATGAGCAGTTCTTC.

As for this clonotype: The germline gene is not matched at one end of the junction; a read error may be the cause. The rearrangement uses TRBV5-5 and TRBJ1-1; the match to TRBD1 covers 9 bases. The CDR3 runs 16 residues. Germline V CDR1 and CDR2: SGHKS, YYEKEE (reference sequence). The CDR3 DNA reads TGTGCCAGCAGCCCACGCGCAGGACAGGGGAACTCTGAAGCTTTCTTT. It translates to CASSPRAGQGNSEAFF.

This clonotype showed up many times. This chain links TRBV20-1 with TRBJ2-3; D not resolved. This CDR3 is built from 16 residues. Germline-derived CDR1 and CDR2 are DFQATT and SNEGSKA (reference sequence). Trimming cost V 0 bases and J 1 base, with 14 bases left between them. CDR3 sequence (DNA): TGCAGTGCTAGAGATCGGCCCCGGAAGGGCACAGATACGCAGTATTTT. It is translated as CSARDRPRKGTDTQYF.

The V gene is TRBV11-3, the J gene TRBJ2-1; D not resolved. Germline CDR1 reads SGHNT; CDR2 reads YENEEA. There are 14 residues in the CDR3. Trimming took off 5 bases at V and 3 bases at J, with 11 bases between the two ends. DNA for the CDR3: TGTGCCAGCAGCAAAGACGGCTACTACAATGAGCAGTTCTTC. Amino acid sequence: CASSKDGYYNEQFF.

The genes are TRBV5-6 and TRBJ1-4; unclear D gene. The CDR3 runs to 14 residues. Trimming cost V 0 bases and J 2 bases, with 5 bases left between them. The V gene's germline CDR1 is SGHDT and CDR2 YYEEEE. CDR3 coding DNA: TGTGCCAGCAGCTTGGGGATGACTAATGAAAAACTGTTTTTT. This gives the protein CASSLGMTNEKLFF.

This clonotype was counted a few times. V gene TRBV24-1 combines with J gene TRBJ2-3; TRBD2 matches 15 bases. Per germline, CDR1 KGHDR and CDR2 SFDVKD. V shed 4 bases, J shed 4 bases, and the junction held 5 bases outside the gene matches. There are 17 residues in the CDR3. The CDR3 spells CATSDRRTSGRADTQYF. In DNA form, the CDR3 reads TGTGCCACCAGTGACCGAAGGACTAGCGGGAGGGCAGATACGCAGTATTTT.

The V and J genes are TRBV12-3 or TRBV12-4 and TRBJ2-2, with 7 positions matching TRBD1. The CDR3 runs 15 residues. V shed 6 bases, J shed 4 bases, and the junction held 8 bases outside the gene matches. Here the CDR3 reads CASRLDRAVTGELFF. The CDR3 region has the DNA TGTGCCAGCAGACTTGACAGGGCGGTCACCGGGGAGCTGTTTTTT.

This clonotype was counted only a few times. This chain uses TRBV20-1 with TRBJ2-3, with 7 bases identical to TRBD2. The CDR3 is 13 residues long. V dropped 6 bases and J dropped 6; count of bases not matched to a gene: 9. Germline CDR1 reads DFQATT; CDR2 reads SNEGSKA (reference sequence). CDR3: CSAPAAGRDTQYF. The CDR3 DNA reads TGCAGTGCCCCGGCAGCGGGACGCGATACGCAGTATTTT.

The chain uses TRBV7-9 and TRBJ2-3, with D possibly called TRBD1 or TRBD2 (6 bases each). The CDR3 totals 14 residues. The germline V gene has CDR1 SEHNR and CDR2 FQNEAQ (reference sequence). V shed 1 base and J shed 6 bases, with 11 bases lying between them. In nucleotides, the CDR3 is TGTGCCAGCAGCTTAGGGGGGGCCTCGGATACGCAGTATTTT. Protein product: CASSLGGASDTQYF.

The chain links TRBV29-1 to TRBJ2-1, with 7 bases fitting TRBD1. Trimming cost V 6 bases and J 5 bases; bases outside gene matches: 10. This CDR3 contains 14 residues. Germline CDR1 is SQVTM and CDR2 is ANQGSEA. CDR3 amino acids: CSVVLRDRNNEQFF. CDR3 DNA sequence: TGCAGCGTAGTCCTGAGGGACAGAAACAATGAGCAGTTCTTC.

This clonotype was seen only a few times. The genes are TRBV29-1 and TRBJ2-7; tentatively, D is TRBD1 (7 bases). CDR1 and CDR2 from the germline V gene are SQVTM and ANQGSEA. The CDR3 consists of 14 residues. V was clipped by 0 bases and J by 5 bases, with 14 bases between them. The CDR3 region is CSVEDDQGGDEQYF. The CDR3 DNA reads TGCAGCGTTGAAGATGACCAGGGGGGCGACGAGCAGTACTTC.